The clone carrying this T cell receptor beta chain was counted only a few times. Its antigen is unidentified. From the 5' RACE reads, TCRdb called clonotypes with MiXCR, one entry per CDR3 protein. The sample holds around 180,000 distinct CDR3 sequences, 10% to 15% seen once. The V gene's germline CDR1 is KGHDR and CDR2 SFDVKD. Trimming removed 2 bases from V and 7 bases from J, with 4 bases in between. This CDR3 comprises 11 residues. This entry is derived from a study of CD8 T cells in ankylosing spondylitis. Findings and limits, study-wide: Characteristic, it appeared, of ankylosing spondylitis blood was a TCR beta motif of fewer than 10 highly homologous variants.

The sequence was collected from a female donor with ankylosing spondylitis or in good health (not recorded which). V is TRBV24-1 and J is TRBJ1-2, with D hard to call. Input material: blood, either unsorted or a sorted T cell fraction (not recorded which). CDR3 nucleotide sequence: TGTGCCACCAGTGATTCGAGTGGCTACACCTTC. Translating it yields CATSDSSGYTF.